This TCR beta chain is from a study of cytomegalovirus exposure and HLA in healthy donors. Overall study results and limits: A later analysis showed that HLA-associated TCR beta chains had undergone more clonal expansion than equally common others. It was taken for granted in presence/absence analyses that sequencing depth across donors was roughly uniform. Later analysis placed DRB1 highest and HLA-C lowest in TCR association rates, which differed by HLA locus.

PCR was performed using 60 Vbeta and 13 Jbeta primers. Clones were read by immunoSEQ multiplex PCR, and TCRdb kept only the in-frame ones, dropping some. This repertoire includes fewer than 130,000 clones. V dropped 4 bases and J dropped 3; count of bases not matched to a gene: 9. This CDR3 contains 17 residues. In germline, CDR1 is LNHDA, CDR2 SQIVND (reference sequence). Points on this clone: Antigen unknown.

The source material was PBMCs. The V call is TRBV19, the J call TRBJ2-7, with 13 bases lining up with TRBD2. The clonotype comes from a man aged 50-59 years in good health and CMV-seronegative. CDR3 DNA: TGTGCCAGTAGTACCCCCGGGAGGACTAGCGGGAGCTACGAGCAGTACTTC. Its protein product is CASSTPGRTSGSYEQYF.